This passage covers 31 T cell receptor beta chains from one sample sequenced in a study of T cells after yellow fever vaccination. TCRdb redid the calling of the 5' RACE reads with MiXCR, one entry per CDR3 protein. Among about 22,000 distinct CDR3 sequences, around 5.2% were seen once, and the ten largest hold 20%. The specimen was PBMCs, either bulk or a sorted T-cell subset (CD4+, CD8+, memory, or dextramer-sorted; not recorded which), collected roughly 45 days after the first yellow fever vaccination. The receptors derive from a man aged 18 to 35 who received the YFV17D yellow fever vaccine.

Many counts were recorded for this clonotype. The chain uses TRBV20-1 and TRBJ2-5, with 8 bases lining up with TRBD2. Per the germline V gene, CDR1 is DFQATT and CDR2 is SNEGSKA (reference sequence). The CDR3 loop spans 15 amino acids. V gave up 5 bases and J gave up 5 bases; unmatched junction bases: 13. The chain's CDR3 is CSAPRGSGVRETQYF. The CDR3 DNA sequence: TGCAGTGCTCCCCGTGGTAGCGGGGTAAGGGAGACCCAGTACTTC.

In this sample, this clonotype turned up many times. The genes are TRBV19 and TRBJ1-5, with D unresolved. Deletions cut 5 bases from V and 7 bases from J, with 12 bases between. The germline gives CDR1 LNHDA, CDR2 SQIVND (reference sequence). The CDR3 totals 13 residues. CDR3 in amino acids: CASSDGVRQPQHF. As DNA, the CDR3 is TGTGCCAGTAGTGACGGGGTGAGACAGCCCCAGCATTTT.

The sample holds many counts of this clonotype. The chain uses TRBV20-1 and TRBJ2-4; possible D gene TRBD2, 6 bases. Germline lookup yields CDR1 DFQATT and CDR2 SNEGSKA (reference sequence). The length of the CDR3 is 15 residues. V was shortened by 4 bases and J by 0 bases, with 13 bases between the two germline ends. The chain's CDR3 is CSATQAGGAKNIQYF. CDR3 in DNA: TGCAGTGCTACCCAGGCCGGGGGAGCCAAAAACATTCAGTACTTC.

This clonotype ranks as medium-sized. CDR3 sequence: CASGLDQETQYF. CDR3 DNA sequence: TGTGCCAGCGGGCTAGACCAAGAGACCCAGTACTTC. The chain joins TRBV12-3 or TRBV12-4 to TRBJ2-5; no firm D call. V lost 8 bases and J 0 bases, leaving 7 bases between the germline ends. The CDR3 covers 12 residues.

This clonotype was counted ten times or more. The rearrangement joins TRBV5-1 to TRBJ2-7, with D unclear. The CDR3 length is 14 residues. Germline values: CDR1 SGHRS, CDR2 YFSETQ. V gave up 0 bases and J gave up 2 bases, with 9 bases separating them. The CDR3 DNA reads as TGCGCCAGCAGCTTGGGGCCAGTTACCTACGAGCAGTACGTC. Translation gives CASSLGPVTYEQYV.

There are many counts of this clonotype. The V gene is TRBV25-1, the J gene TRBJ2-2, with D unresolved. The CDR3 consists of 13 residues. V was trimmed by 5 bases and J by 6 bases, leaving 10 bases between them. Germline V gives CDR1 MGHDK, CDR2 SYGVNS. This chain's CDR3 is CASSPTGPGELFF. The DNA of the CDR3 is TGTGCCAGCAGTCCCACCGGGCCCGGGGAGCTGTTTTTT.

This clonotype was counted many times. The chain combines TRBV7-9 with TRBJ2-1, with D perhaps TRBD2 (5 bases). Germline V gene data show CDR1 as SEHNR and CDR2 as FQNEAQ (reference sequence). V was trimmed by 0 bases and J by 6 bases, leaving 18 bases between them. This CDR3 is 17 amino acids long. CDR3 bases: TGTGCCAGCAGCTTAGCTTTTCTAGCAAGGGTTGGCAATGAGCAGTTCTTC. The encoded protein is CASSLAFLARVGNEQFF. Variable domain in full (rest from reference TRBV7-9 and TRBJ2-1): DTGVSQNPRHKITKRGQNVTFRCDPISEHNRLYWYRQTLGQGPEFLTYFQNEAQLEKSRLLSDRFSAERPKGSFSTLEIQRTEQGDSAMYLCASSLAFLARVGNEQFFGPGTRLTVL.

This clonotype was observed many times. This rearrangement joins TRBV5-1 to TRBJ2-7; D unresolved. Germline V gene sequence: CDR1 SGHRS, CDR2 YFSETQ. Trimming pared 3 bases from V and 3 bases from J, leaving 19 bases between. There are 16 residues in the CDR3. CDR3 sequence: CASSSTAPPALYEQYF. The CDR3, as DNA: TGCGCCAGCAGCTCTACCGCCCCGCCGGCGCTCTACGAGCAGTACTTC.

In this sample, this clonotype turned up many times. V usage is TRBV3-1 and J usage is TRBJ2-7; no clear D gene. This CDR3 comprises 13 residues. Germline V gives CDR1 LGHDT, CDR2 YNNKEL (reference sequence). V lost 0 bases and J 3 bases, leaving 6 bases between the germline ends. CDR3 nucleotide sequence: TGTGCCAGCAGCCAAGACGGAGACTACGAGCAGTACGTC. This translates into CASSQDGDYEQYV.

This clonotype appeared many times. CDR3 loop: CASSQAGGPADTQYF. Here the CDR3 DNA reads TGTGCCAGCAGCCAAGCGGGGGGGCCTGCAGATACGCAGTATTTT. The chain carries TRBV3-1 and TRBJ2-3; 8 bases are a match to TRBD2. The CDR3 covers 15 residues. Per germline, CDR1 LGHDT and CDR2 YNNKEL (reference sequence). V lost 1 base and J lost 4; bases outside the gene matches: 4.

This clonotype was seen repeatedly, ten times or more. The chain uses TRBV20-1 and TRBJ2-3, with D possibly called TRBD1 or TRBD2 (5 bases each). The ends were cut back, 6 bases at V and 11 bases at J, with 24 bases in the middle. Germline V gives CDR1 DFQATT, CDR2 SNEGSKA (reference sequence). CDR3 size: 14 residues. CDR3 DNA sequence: TGCAGTGCCCCAAGGCAGGGAGTTTTTGTTAGGCAGTATTTT. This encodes CSAPRQGVFVRQYF.

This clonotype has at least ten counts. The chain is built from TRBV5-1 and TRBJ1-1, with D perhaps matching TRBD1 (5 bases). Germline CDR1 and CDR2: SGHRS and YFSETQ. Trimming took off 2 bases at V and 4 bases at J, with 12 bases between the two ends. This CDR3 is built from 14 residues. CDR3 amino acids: CASSLNTGGTEAFF. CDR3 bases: TGCGCCAGCAGCTTAAATACAGGTGGCACTGAAGCTTTCTTT.

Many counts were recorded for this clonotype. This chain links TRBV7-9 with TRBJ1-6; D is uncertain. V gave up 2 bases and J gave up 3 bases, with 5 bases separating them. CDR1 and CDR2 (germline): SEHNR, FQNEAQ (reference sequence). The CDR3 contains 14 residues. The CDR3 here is CASSLQDYNSPLHF. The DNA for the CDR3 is TGTGCCAGCAGCTTACAGGACTATAATTCACCCCTCCACTTT.

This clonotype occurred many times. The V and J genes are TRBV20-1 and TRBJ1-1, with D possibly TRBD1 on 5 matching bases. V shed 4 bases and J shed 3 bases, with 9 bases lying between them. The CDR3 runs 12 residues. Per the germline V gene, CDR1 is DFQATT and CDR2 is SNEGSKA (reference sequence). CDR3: CSATGVYTEAFF. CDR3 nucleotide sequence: TGCAGTGCTACGGGGGTCTACACTGAAGCTTTCTTT.

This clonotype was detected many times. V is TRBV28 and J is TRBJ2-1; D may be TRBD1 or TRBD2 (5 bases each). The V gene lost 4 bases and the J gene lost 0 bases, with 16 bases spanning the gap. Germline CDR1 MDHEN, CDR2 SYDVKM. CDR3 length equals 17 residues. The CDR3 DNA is TGTGCCAGCAGTTCCTCCGGGACCAGGCGCTCCTACAATGAGCAGTTCTTC. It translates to CASSSSGTRRSYNEQFF.

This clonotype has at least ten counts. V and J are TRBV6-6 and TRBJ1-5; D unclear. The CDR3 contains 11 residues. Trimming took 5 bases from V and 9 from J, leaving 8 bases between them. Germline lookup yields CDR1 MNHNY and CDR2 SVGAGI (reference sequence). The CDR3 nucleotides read TGTGCCAGCAGTCGGGTGGGGCCCCAGCATTTT. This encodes CASSRVGPQHF.

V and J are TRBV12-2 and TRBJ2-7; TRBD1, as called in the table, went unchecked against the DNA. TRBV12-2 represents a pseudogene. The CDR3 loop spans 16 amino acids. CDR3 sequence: CASRLTRCAGAGEQYV. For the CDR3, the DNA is TGTGCAAGTCGCTTAACGCGATGTGCAGGGGCAGGGGAGCAGTACGTC.

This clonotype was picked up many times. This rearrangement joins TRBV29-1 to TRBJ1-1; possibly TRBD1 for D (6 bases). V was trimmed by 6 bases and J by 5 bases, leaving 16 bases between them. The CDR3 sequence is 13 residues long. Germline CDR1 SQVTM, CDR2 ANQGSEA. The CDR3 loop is CSVPRGGGTEAFF. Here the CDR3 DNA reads TGCAGCGTCCCACGGGGGGGCGGGACTGAAGCTTTCTTT.

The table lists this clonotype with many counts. In DNA form, the CDR3 reads TGCAGTGCCACCCCATTACTAGCGGGGGAAACAGATACGCAGTATTTT. It encodes CSATPLLAGETDTQYF. The gene calls are TRBV20-1 and TRBJ2-3; 11 nucleotides match TRBD2. There are 16 residues in the CDR3. CDR1 is DFQATT and CDR2 is SNEGSKA in the germline V gene (reference sequence). V lost 6 bases to trimming and J lost 3 bases; unmatched junction nucleotides: 11.

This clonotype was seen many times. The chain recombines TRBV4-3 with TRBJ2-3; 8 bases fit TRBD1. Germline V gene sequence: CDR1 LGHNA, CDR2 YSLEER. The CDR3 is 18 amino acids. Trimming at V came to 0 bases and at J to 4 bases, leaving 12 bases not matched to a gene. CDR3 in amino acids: CASSQDFPTGVMADTQYF. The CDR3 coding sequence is TGCGCCAGCAGCCAAGATTTCCCGACAGGGGTGATGGCAGATACGCAGTATTTT.

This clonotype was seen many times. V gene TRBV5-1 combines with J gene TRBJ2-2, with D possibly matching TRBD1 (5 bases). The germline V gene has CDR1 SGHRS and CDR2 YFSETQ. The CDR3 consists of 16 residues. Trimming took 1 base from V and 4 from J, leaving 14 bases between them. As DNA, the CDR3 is TGCGCCAGCAGCTTGCTGGACATTTCGAGCACCGGGGAGCTGTTTTTT. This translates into CASSLLDISSTGELFF.

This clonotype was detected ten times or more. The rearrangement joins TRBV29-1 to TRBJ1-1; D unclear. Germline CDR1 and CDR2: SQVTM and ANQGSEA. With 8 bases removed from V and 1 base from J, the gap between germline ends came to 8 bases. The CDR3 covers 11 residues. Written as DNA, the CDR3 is TGCAGCTTGACGGGGAACACTGAAGCTTTCTTT. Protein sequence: CSLTGNTEAFF.

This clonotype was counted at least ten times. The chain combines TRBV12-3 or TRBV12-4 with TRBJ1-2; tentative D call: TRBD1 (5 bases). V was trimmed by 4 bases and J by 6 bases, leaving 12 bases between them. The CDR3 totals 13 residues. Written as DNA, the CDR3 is TGTGCCAGCAGTTGGAGGGACTCGCATGGCTACACCTTC. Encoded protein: CASSWRDSHGYTF.

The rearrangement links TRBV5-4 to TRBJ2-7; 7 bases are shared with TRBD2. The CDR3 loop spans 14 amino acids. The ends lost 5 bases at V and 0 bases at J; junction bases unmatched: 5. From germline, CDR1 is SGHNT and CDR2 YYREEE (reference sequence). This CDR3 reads CASRSRGSSYEQYF. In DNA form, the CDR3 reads TGTGCCAGCAGGTCGCGGGGGAGCTCCTACGAGCAGTACTTC. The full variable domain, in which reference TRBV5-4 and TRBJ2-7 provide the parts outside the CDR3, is ETGVTQSPTHLIKTRGQQVTLRCSSQSGHNTVSWYQQALGQGPQFIFQYYREEENGRGNFPPRFSGLQFPNYSSELNVNALELDDSALYLCASRSRGSSYEQYFGPGTRLTVT.

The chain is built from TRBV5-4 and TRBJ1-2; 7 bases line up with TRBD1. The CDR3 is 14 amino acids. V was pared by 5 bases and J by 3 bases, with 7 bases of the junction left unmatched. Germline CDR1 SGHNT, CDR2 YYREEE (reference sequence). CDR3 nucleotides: TGTGCCAGCAGGACGACAGGGAAAGACTATGGCTACACCTTC. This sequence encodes CASRTTGKDYGYTF.

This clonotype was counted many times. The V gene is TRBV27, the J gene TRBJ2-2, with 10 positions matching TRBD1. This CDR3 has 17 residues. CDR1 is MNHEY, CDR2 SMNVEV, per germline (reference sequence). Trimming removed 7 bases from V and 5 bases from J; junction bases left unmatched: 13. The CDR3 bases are TGTGCCAGCACCACCAACCGACAGGGGGCGCGTACCGGGGAGCTGTTTTTT. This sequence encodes CASTTNRQGARTGELFF.

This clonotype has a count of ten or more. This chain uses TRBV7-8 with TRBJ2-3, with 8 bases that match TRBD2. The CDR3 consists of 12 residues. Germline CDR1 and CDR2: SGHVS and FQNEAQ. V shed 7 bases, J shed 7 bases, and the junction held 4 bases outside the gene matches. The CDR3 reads CASTGGGNTQYF. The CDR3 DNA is TGTGCCAGCACAGGCGGGGGGAATACGCAGTATTTT.

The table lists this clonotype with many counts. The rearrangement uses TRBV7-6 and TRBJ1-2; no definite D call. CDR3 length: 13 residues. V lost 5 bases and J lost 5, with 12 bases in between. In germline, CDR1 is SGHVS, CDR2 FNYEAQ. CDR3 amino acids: CASSPGGGYGYTF. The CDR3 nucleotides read TGTGCCAGCAGCCCAGGCGGAGGGTATGGCTACACCTTC.

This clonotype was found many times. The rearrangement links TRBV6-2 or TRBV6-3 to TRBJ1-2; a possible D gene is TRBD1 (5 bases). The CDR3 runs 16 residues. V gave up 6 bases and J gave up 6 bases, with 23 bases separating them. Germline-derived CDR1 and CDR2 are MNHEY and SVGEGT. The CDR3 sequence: CASSGFFRQLLDGYTF. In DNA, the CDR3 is TGTGCCAGCAGCGGCTTCTTTAGACAGCTACTCGATGGCTACACCTTC.

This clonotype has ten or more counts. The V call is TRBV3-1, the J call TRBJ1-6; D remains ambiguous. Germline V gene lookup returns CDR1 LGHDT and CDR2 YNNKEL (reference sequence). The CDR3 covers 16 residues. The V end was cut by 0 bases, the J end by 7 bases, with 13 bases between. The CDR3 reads CASSQDGGIRNSPLHF. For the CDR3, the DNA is TGTGCCAGCAGCCAAGACGGAGGGATTAGAAATTCACCCCTCCACTTT.

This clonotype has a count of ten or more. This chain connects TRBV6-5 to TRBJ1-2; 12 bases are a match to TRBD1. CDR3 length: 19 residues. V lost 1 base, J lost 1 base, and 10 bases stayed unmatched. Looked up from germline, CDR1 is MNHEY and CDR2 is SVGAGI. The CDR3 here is CASSYLRDRGRVDNYGYTF. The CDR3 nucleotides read TGTGCCAGCAGTTACTTGCGGGACAGGGGGCGGGTAGATAACTATGGCTACACCTTC.